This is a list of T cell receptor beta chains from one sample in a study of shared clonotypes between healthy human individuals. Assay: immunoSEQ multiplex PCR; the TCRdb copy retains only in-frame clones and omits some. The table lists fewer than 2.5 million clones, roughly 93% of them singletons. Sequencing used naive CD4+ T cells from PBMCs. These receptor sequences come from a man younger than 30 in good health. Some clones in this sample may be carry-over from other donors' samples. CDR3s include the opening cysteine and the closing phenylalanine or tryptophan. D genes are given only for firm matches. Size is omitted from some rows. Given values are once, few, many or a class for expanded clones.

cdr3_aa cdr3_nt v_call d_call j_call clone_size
CASSLAGTGAYEQYF TGCGCCAGCAGCTTGGCCGGGACAGGCGCCTACGAGCAGTACTTC TRBV5-1 TRBD1 TRBJ2-7 -
CASSPEGSGRYEQYF TGTGCCAGCAGCCCCGAGGGTAGCGGGAGATACGAGCAGTACTTC TRBV6-1 TRBD2 TRBJ2-7 -
CASSSTGRSYNEQFF TGTGCCAGCAGCTCGACAGGCCGCTCCTACAATGAGCAGTTCTTC TRBV7-3 - TRBJ2-1 -
CASSLTTMNTEAFF TGTGCCAGCAGCCTTACAACAATGAACACTGAAGCTTTCTTT TRBV7-8 - TRBJ1-1 -
CASSEQQGGTEAFF TGCGCCAGCAGTGAGCAGCAGGGAGGCACTGAAGCTTTCTTT TRBV10-1 - TRBJ1-1 few
CASSLGEQPQHF TGTGCCAGCAGCTTGGGCGAACAGCCCCAGCATTTT TRBV28 - TRBJ1-5 -
CASSELNIQYF TGTGCCAGCAGTGAATTAAACATTCAGTACTTC TRBV6-1 - TRBJ2-4 -
CSPRGNTEAFF TGCAGTCCACGAGGGAACACTGAAGCTTTCTTT TRBV20-1 - TRBJ1-1 few
CASSPAGNLIYNEQFF TGTGCCAGCTCACCAGCAGGGAACTTGATTTACAATGAGCAGTTCTTC TRBV18 - TRBJ2-1 -
CAWRLYRAEAFF TGTGCCTGGAGGTTATATAGAGCTGAAGCTTTCTTT TRBV30 - TRBJ1-1 few
CASSNKLAGAIYNEQFF TGTGCCAGCAGCAATAAACTAGCGGGAGCGATCTACAATGAGCAGTTCTTC TRBV5-4 TRBD2 TRBJ2-1 -
CASSSDTGELFF TGTGCCAGCAGCTCCGACACCGGGGAGCTGTTTTTT TRBV5-4 - TRBJ2-2 -
CASNNDLIDTQYF TGCGCTTCCAACAATGACCTTATAGATACGCAGTATTTT TRBV5-1 - TRBJ2-3 -
CASSFAVGTSGLKYF - TRBV5-8 - TRBJ2-7 -
CASSLRIRVSGANVLTF TGTGCCAGCAGCTTACGTATCAGGGTGTCTGGGGCCAACGTCCTGACTTTC TRBV11-2 - TRBJ2-6 -
CASSFLAPSSWGPYNEQFF TGTGCCAGCAGCTTCCTAGCGCCATCCTCGTGGGGGCCCTACAATGAGCAGTTCTTC TRBV7-2 - TRBJ2-1 -
CASSTGQAGTEAFF TGTGCCAGTAGTACCGGACAGGCAGGCACTGAAGCTTTCTTT TRBV19 TRBD1 TRBJ1-1 -
CASSLGPGAGEQYF TGCGCCAGCAGCTTGGGCCCCGGGGCAGGCGAGCAGTACTTC TRBV5-1 - TRBJ2-7 -
CASSWTGGSRETQYF TGTGCCAGCAGTTGGACAGGGGGAAGTAGGGAGACCCAGTACTTC TRBV6-6 TRBD1 TRBJ2-5 -
CASTQVSTNTGELFF TGTGCCAGCACCCAAGTGTCGACGAACACCGGGGAGCTGTTTTTT TRBV6-5 - TRBJ2-2 -
CATQTYAGEMWNEQFF TGTGCCACTCAGACTTACGCGGGAGAGATGTGGAATGAGCAGTTCTTC TRBV10-3 TRBD2 TRBJ2-1 -
CASSDRASYEQYF TGCGCCAGCAGTGACAGGGCCTCCTACGAGCAGTACTTC TRBV10-1 - TRBJ2-7 -
CASSLGQSNQPQHF TGCGCCAGCAGCTTGGGACAGAGCAATCAGCCCCAGCATTTT TRBV10-2 TRBD1 TRBJ1-5 -
CASSLGRVFGNTIYF TGTGCCAGCAGCTTAGGCAGGGTCTTTGGAAACACCATATATTTT TRBV7-2 - TRBJ1-3 -
CSVVSPSYEQYF TGCAGCGTTGTAAGTCCCTCCTACGAGCAGTACTTC TRBV29-1 - TRBJ2-7 -
CASSQVSGRVTGELFF TGTGCCAGCAGCCAAGTGAGCGGGAGGGTCACCGGGGAGCTGTTTTTT TRBV4-2 TRBD2 TRBJ2-2 -
CASSQSSSRQLNEKLFF TGCGCCAGCAGCCAATCAAGTTCGCGGCAGCTTAATGAAAAACTGTTTTTT TRBV4-3 - TRBJ1-4 -
CSVEDVGIYNEQFF TGCAGCGTTGAAGATGTCGGGATCTACAATGAGCAGTTCTTC TRBV29-1 - TRBJ2-1 -
CASSITPNQPQHF TGTGCCAGTAGTATAACCCCTAATCAGCCCCAGCATTTT TRBV19 - TRBJ1-5 once
CASSVMGGGPETQYF TGTGCCAGCAGCGTAATGGGAGGAGGTCCGGAGACCCAGTACTTC TRBV9 - TRBJ2-5 -
CASSLAPVNTEAFF TGTGCCAGCAGCTTAGCTCCGGTGAACACTGAAGCTTTCTTT TRBV7-9 - TRBJ1-1 -
CASRTGEDYGYTF TGTGCCAGCAGGACAGGGGAGGACTATGGCTACACCTTC TRBV2 TRBD1 TRBJ1-2 -